This T cell receptor (beta chain) was identified in a study of cytomegalovirus exposure and HLA in healthy donors. Study overall: Unique TCRs from HLA-typed donors, some 85 million of them, were held in an early data release.

Remarks on this clone: Its target is unknown.

Overall study findings and caveats: The listing of 160 or so TCR beta chains classed them as cytomegalovirus-associated. Productive rates of about 87% or about 30% were seen for most TCR beta V segments in an earlier analysis.

The PCR contained 60 Vbeta and 13 Jbeta primers. Sequencing used immunoSEQ multiplex PCR; TCRdb keeps in-frame clones, though not all of them. The table lists about 150,000 clones, less than 10% of them singletons, with 1.5% to 2% in the top ten. The sequence derives from a man over 45 in good health and CMV-seronegative. The sample taken for sequencing was PBMCs.

The CDR3: CASSFRDRVTDTQYF. The DNA of the CDR3 is TGTGCCAGCAGCTTTCGGGACAGGGTTACAGATACGCAGTATTTT. The chain recombines TRBV5-4 with TRBJ2-3; 9 bases align to TRBD1. The CDR3 extends over 15 amino acids. The V gene's germline CDR1 is SGHNT and CDR2 YYREEE (reference sequence). V lost 2 bases, J lost 3 bases, and 4 bases stayed unmatched.